This record concerns one TCR beta chain sequence. This sample stems from a study of T cell clonotyping in hematopoietic cell transplantation. Germline CDR1 SGHNT, CDR2 YENEEA. V gave up 5 bases and J gave up 3 bases, with 16 bases separating them. The CDR3 contains 16 residues. Measured with immunoSEQ multiplex PCR; TCRdb has only the in-frame clones, and not every one. Of some 9,700 clones listed, about 97% are singletons. The chain uses TRBV11-3 and TRBJ2-2; tentatively, D is TRBD2 (6 bases). The sequenced sample was peripheral blood mononuclear cells, obtained 100 days after allogeneic stem cell transplant. This sequence originates from a male patient over 55 who had an allogeneic stem cell transplant from a related donor, so the T cells may come from the graft donor. Some clones in this sample may be carry-over from other donors' samples. The CDR3 here is CASSPGLPRDTGELFF. The CDR3 nucleotides read TGTGCCAGCAGCCCGGGACTCCCGAGGGACACCGGGGAGCTGTTTTTT.